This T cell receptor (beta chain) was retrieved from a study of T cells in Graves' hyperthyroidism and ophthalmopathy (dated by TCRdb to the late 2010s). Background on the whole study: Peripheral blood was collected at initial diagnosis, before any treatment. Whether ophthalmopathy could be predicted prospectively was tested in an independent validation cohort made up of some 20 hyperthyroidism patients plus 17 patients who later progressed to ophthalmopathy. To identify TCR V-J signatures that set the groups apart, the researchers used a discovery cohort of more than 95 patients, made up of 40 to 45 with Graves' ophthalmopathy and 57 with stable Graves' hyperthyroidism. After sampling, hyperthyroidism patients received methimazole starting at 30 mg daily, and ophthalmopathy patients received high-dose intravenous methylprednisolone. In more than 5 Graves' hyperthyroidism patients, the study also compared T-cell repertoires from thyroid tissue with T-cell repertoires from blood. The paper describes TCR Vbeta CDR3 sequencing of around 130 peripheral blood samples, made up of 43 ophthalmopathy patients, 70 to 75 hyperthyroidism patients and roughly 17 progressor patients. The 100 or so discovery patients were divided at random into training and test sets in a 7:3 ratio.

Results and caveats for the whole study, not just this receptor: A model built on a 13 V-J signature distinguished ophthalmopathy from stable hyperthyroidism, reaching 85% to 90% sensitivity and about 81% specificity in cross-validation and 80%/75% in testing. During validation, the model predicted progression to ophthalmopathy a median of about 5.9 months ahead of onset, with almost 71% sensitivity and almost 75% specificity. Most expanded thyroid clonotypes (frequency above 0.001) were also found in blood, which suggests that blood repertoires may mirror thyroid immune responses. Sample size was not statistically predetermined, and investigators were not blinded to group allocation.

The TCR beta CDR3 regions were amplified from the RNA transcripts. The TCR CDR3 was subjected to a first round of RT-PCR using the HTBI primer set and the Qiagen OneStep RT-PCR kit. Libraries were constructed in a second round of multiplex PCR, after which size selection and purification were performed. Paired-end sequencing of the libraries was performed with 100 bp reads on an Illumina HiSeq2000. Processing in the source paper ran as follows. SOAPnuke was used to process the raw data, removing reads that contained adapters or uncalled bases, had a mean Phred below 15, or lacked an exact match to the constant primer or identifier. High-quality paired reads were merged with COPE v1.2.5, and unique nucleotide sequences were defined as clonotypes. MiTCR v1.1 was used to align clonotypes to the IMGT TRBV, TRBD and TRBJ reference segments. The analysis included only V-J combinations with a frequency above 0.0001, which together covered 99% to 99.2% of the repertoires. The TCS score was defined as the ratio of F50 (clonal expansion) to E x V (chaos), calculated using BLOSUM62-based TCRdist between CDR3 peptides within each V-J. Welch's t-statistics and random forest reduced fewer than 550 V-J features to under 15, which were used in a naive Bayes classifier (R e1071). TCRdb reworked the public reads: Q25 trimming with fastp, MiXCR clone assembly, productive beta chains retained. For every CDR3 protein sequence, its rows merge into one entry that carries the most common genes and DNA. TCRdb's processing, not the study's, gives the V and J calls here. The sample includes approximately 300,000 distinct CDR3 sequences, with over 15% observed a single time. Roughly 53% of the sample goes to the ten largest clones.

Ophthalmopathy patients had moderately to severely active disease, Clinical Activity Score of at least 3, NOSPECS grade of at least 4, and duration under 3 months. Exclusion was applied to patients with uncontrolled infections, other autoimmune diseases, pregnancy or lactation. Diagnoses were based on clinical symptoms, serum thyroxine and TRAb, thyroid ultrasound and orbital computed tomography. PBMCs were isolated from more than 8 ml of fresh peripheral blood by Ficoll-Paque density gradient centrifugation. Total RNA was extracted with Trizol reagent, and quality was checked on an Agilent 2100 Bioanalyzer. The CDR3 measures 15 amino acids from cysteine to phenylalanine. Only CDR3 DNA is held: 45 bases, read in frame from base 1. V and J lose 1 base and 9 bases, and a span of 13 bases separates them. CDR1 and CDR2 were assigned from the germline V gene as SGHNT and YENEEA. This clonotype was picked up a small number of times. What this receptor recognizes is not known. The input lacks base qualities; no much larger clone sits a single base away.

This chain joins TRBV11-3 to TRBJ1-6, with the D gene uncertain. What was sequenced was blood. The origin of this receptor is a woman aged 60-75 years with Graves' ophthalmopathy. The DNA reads TGTGCCAGCAGCTTAGCCAGGACGTCGGGTTCACCCCTCCACTTT. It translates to CASSLARTSGSPLHF.